These 9 T cell receptor beta chains originate from one sample sequenced in a study of blood T cell repertoires in COVID-19. Libraries were prepared by immunoSEQ multiplex PCR; TCRdb keeps only in-frame clonotypes and omits some of them. In the table there are 150,000 to 200,000 clones, 85% of which are singletons. Sequenced material: peripheral blood. The receptors stem from a woman in her sixties with acute or convalescent COVID-19.

CDR3 in amino acids: CASSPSLGQGNINYGYTF. CDR3 DNA: TGTGCCAGCAGCCCCTCCCTGGGACAAGGGAACATTAACTATGGCTACACCTTC. The V and J genes are TRBV7-8 and TRBJ1-2; TRBD1 might be the D (6 bases). CDR3 length: 18 residues. Germline CDR1 SGHVS, CDR2 FQNEAQ. V was pared by 5 bases and J by 1 base, with 23 bases between.

The chain employs TRBV5-1 and TRBJ1-1; 7 bases are shared with TRBD1. Germline trimming cut 3 bases from V and 5 bases from J; bases unmatched to any gene: 13. CDR3 length: 16 residues. Germline V gives CDR1 SGHRS, CDR2 YFSETQ. The CDR3 loop is CASSSLTETGKTEAFF. The CDR3 DNA reads TGCGCCAGCAGCTCCCTTACCGAGACAGGGAAGACTGAAGCTTTCTTT.

The gene calls are TRBV6-5 and TRBJ2-3; D not certain. The V end lost 8 bases, the J end lost 0 bases, and 3 bases lay between the germline ends. CDR1 and CDR2 (germline): MNHEY, SVGAGI. The length of the CDR3 is 11 residues. The CDR3 region has the DNA TGTGCCAGCGGCAGCACAGATACGCAGTATTTT. It translates to CASGSTDTQYF.

The chain employs TRBV7-6 and TRBJ2-2; D is perhaps TRBD1 (5 bases). The CDR3 runs 15 residues. Per germline, CDR1 SGHVS and CDR2 FNYEAQ. Trimming took 5 bases from V and 4 from J, leaving 14 bases between them. CDR3 sequence: CASSPIRAATGELFF. The CDR3 DNA is TGTGCCAGCAGCCCCATCAGGGCCGCCACCGGGGAGCTGTTTTTT.

The chain couples TRBV6-6 to TRBJ1-5; TRBD1 is a possible D gene (5 bases). The CDR3 is 15 residues long. Trimming took off 3 bases at V and 0 bases at J, with 9 bases between the two ends. Germline CDR1 reads MNHNY; CDR2 reads SVGAGI (reference sequence). The CDR3 sequence is CASSYDSYSNQPQHF. The CDR3 nucleotides are TGTGCCAGCAGTTATGACAGCTATAGCAATCAGCCCCAGCATTTT.

The chain recombines TRBV7-2 with TRBJ2-1; 10 bases map to TRBD2. Germline V gene sequence: CDR1 SGHTA, CDR2 FQGNSA. The CDR3 totals 16 residues. Trimming took 1 base from V and 7 from J; bases not matched to a gene: 7. CDR3 DNA sequence: TGTGCCAGCAGCTTAGGGACGGGACTAGCGCAGAATGAGCAGTTCTTC. Translation: CASSLGTGLAQNEQFF.

Only one count was recorded for this clone. The rearrangement links TRBV10-3 to TRBJ1-1; D possibly corresponds to TRBD1 (5 bases). Germline assignment: CDR1 ENHRY and CDR2 SYGVKD. The CDR3 runs 14 residues. Trimming removed 4 bases at V and 1 base at J, with 10 bases between. The CDR3 nucleotides read TGTGCCATCAGTGTCGGGGGGACGAACACTGAAGCTTTCTTT. Translating it yields CAISVGGTNTEAFF.

The chain is built from TRBV4-2 and TRBJ1-1; TRBD1 agrees at 7 bases. Trimming cost V 0 bases and J 3 bases; bases outside gene matches: 4. The V gene's germline CDR1 is LGHNA and CDR2 YNFKEQ. The length of the CDR3 is 15 residues. The CDR3 bases are TGTGCCAGCAGCCAAGATCCAGGGGGTCACACTGAAGCTTTCTTT. Encoded protein: CASSQDPGGHTEAFF.

J is TRBJ1-2 and V is TRBV6-5, with 7 bases that match TRBD1. Germline CDR1 MNHEY, CDR2 SVGAGI. CDR3 length equals 15 residues. The ends lost 6 bases at V and 8 bases at J; junction bases unmatched: 15. CDR3 region: CASRADDREFRGYTF. The DNA for the CDR3 is TGTGCCAGCAGAGCCGATGACAGGGAATTTAGGGGCTACACCTTC.